This entry concerns a single T cell receptor (beta chain). The sample originates from a study of Ad26.COV2.S vaccination and SARS-CoV-2 variants. TCRdb keeps only in-frame clones here, not all; method: immunoSEQ multiplex PCR. The table has 400,000 to 450,000 clones, 75% to 95% seen once. The sample's treatment: some 20 received Ad26.COV2.S at low or high dose, single or two shots; 5 received placebo; per-sample allocation not given. Specimens were obtained on day 63 following the first vaccine or placebo injection. The CDR3 extends over 18 amino acids. With 5 bases clipped from V and 3 bases from J, the junction kept 16 bases outside the gene matches. CDR1 is SGHVS, CDR2 FQNEAQ, per germline.

Material: peripheral blood, obtained in a trial of Ad26.COV2.S vaccine versus placebo. This TCR derives from a person between 18 and 60 years old who received the Ad26.COV2.S COVID-19 vaccine or a placebo. The V call is TRBV7-8, the J call TRBJ2-7; 10 nucleotides agree with TRBD2. The CDR3: CASSTDTLAGVKGYEQYF. The DNA of the CDR3 is TGTGCCAGCAGCACCGATACCCTAGCGGGAGTCAAAGGCTACGAGCAGTACTTC.